A single sample gave rise to the 18 T cell receptor beta chains below, sequenced in a study of blood T cell repertoires in COVID-19. Method: immunoSEQ multiplex PCR; TCRdb's copy keeps in-frame clones and lacks some. Of a few hundred thousand clones listed, around 84% are singletons. Source material: PBMCs or T cells enriched from blood (not recorded which). These TCRs come from a man aged 25-45 years with acute COVID-19.

The V gene is TRBV7-9, the J gene TRBJ2-4; 10 nucleotides line up with TRBD2. CDR3 length equals 18 residues. V lost 5 bases, J lost 1 base, and 11 bases stayed unmatched. CDR1 is SEHNR and CDR2 is FQNEAQ in the germline V gene (reference sequence). The chain's CDR3 is CASSPGASGSRAKNIQYF. In DNA form, the CDR3 reads TGTGCCAGCAGCCCCGGGGCTAGCGGGAGTCGGGCCAAAAACATTCAGTACTTC.

V usage is TRBV9 and J usage is TRBJ1-5; D remains ambiguous. CDR1 and CDR2 from the germline V gene are SGDLS and YYNGEE. The CDR3 is 14 residues long. V was clipped by 0 bases and J by 7 bases, with 11 bases between them. CDR3 nucleotides: TGTGCCAGCAGCGTAGATGAGGGATACCAGCCCCAGCATTTT. Its protein product is CASSVDEGYQPQHF.

The chain carries TRBV5-4 and TRBJ1-6; D perhaps matches TRBD1 (6 bases). CDR1 SGHNT and CDR2 YYREEE come from the germline V gene (reference sequence). Deletions cut 5 bases from V and 8 bases from J, with 17 bases between. The CDR3 is 15 amino acids. The CDR3 here is CASSLDTGTYSPLHF. The DNA for the CDR3 is TGTGCCAGCAGTCTTGATACAGGGACGTATTCACCCCTCCACTTT. The full variable domain, rest sourced from reference TRBV5-4 and TRBJ1-6, is ETGVTQSPTHLIKTRGQQVTLRCSSQSGHNTVSWYQQALGQGPQFIFQYYREEENGRGNFPPRFSGLQFPNYSSELNVNALELDDSALYLCASSLDTGTYSPLHFGNGTRLTVT.

The chain combines TRBV4-2 with TRBJ1-1; 7 nucleotides line up with TRBD1. V gave up 4 bases and J gave up 3 bases; unmatched junction bases: 8. This CDR3 has 15 residues. Germline CDR1 is LGHNA and CDR2 is YNFKEQ. The CDR3 DNA is TGTGCCAGCAGCCGAAACAGGGGAACGCACACTGAAGCTTTCTTT. This sequence encodes CASSRNRGTHTEAFF.

This chain joins TRBV7-9 and TRBJ1-1; no firm D call. Germline CDR1 and CDR2: SEHNR and FQNEAQ (reference sequence). Trimming removed 5 bases at V and 0 bases at J, with 13 bases between. This CDR3 spans 15 amino acids. The CDR3 nucleotides are TGTGCCAGCAGCCCCCCTCAGGTTATGAACACTGAAGCTTTCTTT. This sequence encodes CASSPPQVMNTEAFF.

The chain combines TRBV11-3 with TRBJ1-1, with D tentatively TRBD1 (6 bases). The CDR3 contains 15 residues. Per germline, CDR1 SGHNT and CDR2 YENEEA. V was pared by 8 bases and J by 4 bases, with 20 bases between. CDR3 protein: CASVSEGRGVTEAFF. Written as DNA, the CDR3 is TGTGCCAGCGTCTCAGAGGGGAGGGGGGTCACTGAAGCTTTCTTT.

The chain recombines TRBV11-2 with TRBJ1-1; 7 bases match TRBD1. The V and J ends lost 5 bases and 2 bases, in that order; junction bases with no gene match: 8. Germline V lookup: CDR1 SGHAT, CDR2 FQNNGV. CDR3 length: 15 residues. The CDR3 spells CASSLGQLINTEAFF. Written as DNA, the CDR3 is TGTGCCAGCAGCCTGGGACAGTTGATTAACACTGAAGCTTTCTTT.

The CDR3 sequence: CASSPGQGSGKNIQYF. Here the CDR3 DNA reads TGCGCCAGCAGCCCGGGACAGGGGTCCGGCAAAAACATTCAGTACTTC. The chain couples TRBV5-1 to TRBJ2-4, with TRBD1 identical over 10 bases. The CDR3 runs 16 residues. In germline, CDR1 is SGHRS, CDR2 YFSETQ. V shed 4 bases and J 3 bases; nucleotides not matched to a gene: 7.

The chain employs TRBV19 and TRBJ1-2; possible D gene TRBD1, 6 bases. CDR1 and CDR2 from the germline V gene are LNHDA and SQIVND (reference sequence). This CDR3 is built from 13 residues. The V end was cut by 9 bases, the J end by 6 bases, with 17 bases between. CDR3 residues: CASSRGGGNGYTF. The CDR3 nucleotides read TGTGCCAGCTCAAGAGGGGGAGGGAATGGCTACACCTTC.

This chain connects TRBV5-1 to TRBJ1-1, with no clear D. CDR3 size: 14 residues. V was cut by 0 bases and J by 2 bases, with 8 bases left in between. From germline, CDR1 is SGHRS and CDR2 YFSETQ. CDR3 DNA sequence: TGCGCCAGCAGCTTGGTGGCGACTAACACTGAAGCTTTCTTT. This codes for CASSLVATNTEAFF. Complete variable domain (other parts from reference TRBV5-1 and TRBJ1-1): KAGVTQTPRYLIKTRGQQVTLSCSPISGHRSVSWYQQTPGQGLQFLFEYFSETQRNKGNFPGRFSGRQFSNSRSEMNVSTLELGDSALYLCASSLVATNTEAFFGQGTRLTVV.

The rearrangement joins TRBV5-1 to TRBJ2-1, with 9 positions matching TRBD1. The length of the CDR3 is 16 residues. J was trimmed by 4 bases and V by 1 base; bases with no gene match: 6. The V gene's germline CDR1 is SGHRS and CDR2 YFSETQ. CDR3 protein: CASSLSGTGRYNEQFF. The CDR3 DNA reads TGCGCCAGCAGCTTGTCTGGGACAGGGCGTTACAATGAGCAGTTCTTC.

V is TRBV9 and J is TRBJ2-7; TRBD1 is a possible D gene (5 bases). The V gene's germline CDR1 is SGDLS and CDR2 YYNGEE. This CDR3 is built from 16 residues. The V gene lost 0 bases and the J gene lost 4 bases, with 17 bases spanning the gap. CDR3 loop: CASSVVVKTALYEQYV. CDR3 sequence (DNA): TGTGCCAGCAGCGTAGTTGTTAAGACAGCGCTATACGAGCAGTACGTC.

As concerns this clone: At one of its ends the junction is not consistent with the germline gene, which may arise from a read error. The chain's CDR3 is CASNYWTGSTEAFF. CDR3 nucleotide sequence: TGTGCCAGCAATTACTGGACAGGGAGCACTGAAGCTTTCTTT. V and J are TRBV6-2 or TRBV6-3 and TRBJ1-1, with TRBD1 matching over 8 bases. The CDR3 contains 14 residues. The germline V gene has CDR1 MNHEY and CDR2 SVGEGT.

The rearrangement links TRBV19 to TRBJ1-1; D is unclear. Trimming shortened V by 7 bases and J by 2 bases, and 11 bases separated the two germline ends. The CDR3 contains 13 residues. Germline CDR1 is LNHDA and CDR2 is SQIVND (reference sequence). This CDR3 reads CASTRGGNTEAFF. Written as DNA, the CDR3 is TGTGCCAGTACCCGAGGTGGCAACACTGAAGCTTTCTTT.

The chain recombines TRBV4-3 with TRBJ2-1; D not resolved. Germline V gene sequence: CDR1 LGHNA, CDR2 YSLEER. Trimming cost V 7 bases and J 1 base, with 5 bases left between them. This CDR3 has 12 amino acids. CDR3 sequence reads: CASIISYNEQFF. The CDR3 DNA reads as TGCGCCAGCATAATTTCCTACAATGAGCAGTTCTTC.

The chain links TRBV3-1 (or the pseudogene TRBV3-2) to TRBJ1-6, with a tentative D call TRBD1 (6 bases). The CDR3 covers 16 residues. V was trimmed by 5 bases and J by 5 bases, leaving 16 bases between them. The V gene's germline CDR1 is LGHDT and CDR2 YNNKEL (reference sequence). The CDR3 reads CASSEAVGGNNSPLHF. For the CDR3, the DNA is TGTGCCAGCAGCGAAGCGGTAGGGGGAAATAATTCACCCCTCCACTTT.

This chain links TRBV3-1 (or the pseudogene TRBV3-2) with TRBJ1-4, with D tentatively TRBD1 (5 bases). There are 15 residues in the CDR3. Germline V lookup: CDR1 LGHDT, CDR2 YNNKEL (reference sequence). The V and J ends lost 1 base and 8 bases respectively, with 14 bases between them. The DNA for the CDR3 is TGTGCCAGCAGCCAAGGGCAGGGAGGACGGGAAAAACTGTTTTTT. Amino acids: CASSQGQGGREKLFF.

The chain recombines TRBV27 with TRBJ2-7; D unclear. CDR3 length equals 14 residues. Per the germline V gene, CDR1 is MNHEY and CDR2 is SMNVEV (reference sequence). Trimming removed 3 bases at V and 0 bases at J, with 9 bases between. This chain's CDR3 is CASSLSLSSYEQYV. The CDR3 nucleotides read TGTGCCAGCAGTTTGAGTCTATCCTCCTACGAGCAGTACGTC.